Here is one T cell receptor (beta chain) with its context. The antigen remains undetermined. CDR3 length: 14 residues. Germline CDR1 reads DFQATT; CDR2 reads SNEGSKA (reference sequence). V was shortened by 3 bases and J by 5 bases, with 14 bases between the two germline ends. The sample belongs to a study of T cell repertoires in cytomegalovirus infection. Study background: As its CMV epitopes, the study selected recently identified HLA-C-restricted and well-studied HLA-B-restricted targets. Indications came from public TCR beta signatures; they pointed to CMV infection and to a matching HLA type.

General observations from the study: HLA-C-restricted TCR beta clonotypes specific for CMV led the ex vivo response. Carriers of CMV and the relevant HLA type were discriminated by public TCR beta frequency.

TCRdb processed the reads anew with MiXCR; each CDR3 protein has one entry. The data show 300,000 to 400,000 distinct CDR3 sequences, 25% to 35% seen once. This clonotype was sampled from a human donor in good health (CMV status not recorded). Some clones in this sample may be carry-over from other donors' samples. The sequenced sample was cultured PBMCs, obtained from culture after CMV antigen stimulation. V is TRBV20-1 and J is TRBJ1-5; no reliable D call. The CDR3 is CSASKATRDQPQHF. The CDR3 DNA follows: TGCAGTGCTAGCAAAGCAACAAGGGATCAGCCCCAGCATTTT.